A single count supports the clone carrying this TCR beta chain. The CDR3 has 12 amino acids. V was cut by 3 bases and J by 7 bases, with 9 bases left in between. Germline CDR1 is LNHDA and CDR2 is SQIVND (reference sequence). This entry belongs to a study of control samples from healthy donors and cancer patients. The method was immunoSEQ multiplex PCR; TCRdb's version includes in-frame clones alone and lacks a portion of them. The sample consists of approximately 99,000 clones, 70% to 85% of them appearing once. The chain uses TRBV19 and TRBJ1-2; D gene uncertain. Sequences were obtained from blood. This TCR was sampled from a man younger than 35 in good health. The CDR3: CASSIQERGYTF. In DNA, the CDR3 is TGTGCCAGTAGTATCCAGGAGCGTGGCTACACCTTC.